This TCR beta chain was captured in a study of blood T cell repertoires in COVID-19. Trimming shortened V by 0 bases and J by 2 bases, and 10 bases separated the two germline ends. Germline V gene data show CDR1 as MNHEY and CDR2 as SVGAGI. The CDR3 consists of 15 residues. TCRdb's copy holds only in-frame clones and misses some; the assay was immunoSEQ multiplex PCR. The table lists about 98,000 clones, 70% to 85% of them singletons. The chain uses TRBV6-5 and TRBJ1-2, with D possibly matching TRBD1 (5 bases). What was sequenced was peripheral blood. The sequence came from a man in his 70s with active or convalescent COVID-19. As DNA, the CDR3 is TGTGCCAGCAGTTACTCAGGGGCCTCAAACTATGGCTACACCTTC. The encoded protein is CASSYSGASNYGYTF.